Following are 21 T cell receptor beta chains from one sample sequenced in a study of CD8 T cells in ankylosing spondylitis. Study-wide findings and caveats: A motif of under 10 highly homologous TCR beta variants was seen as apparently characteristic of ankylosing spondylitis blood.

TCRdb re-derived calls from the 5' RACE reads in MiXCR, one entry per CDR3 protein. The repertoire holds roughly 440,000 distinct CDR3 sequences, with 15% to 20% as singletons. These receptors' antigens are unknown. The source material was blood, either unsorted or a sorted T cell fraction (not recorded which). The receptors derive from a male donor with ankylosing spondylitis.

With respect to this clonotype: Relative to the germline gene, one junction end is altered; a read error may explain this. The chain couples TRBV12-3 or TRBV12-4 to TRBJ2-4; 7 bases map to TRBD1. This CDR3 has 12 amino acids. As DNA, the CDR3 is TGTGTCAGCAGGGGGAACGGGGACATTCAGTACTTC. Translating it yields CVSRGNGDIQYF.

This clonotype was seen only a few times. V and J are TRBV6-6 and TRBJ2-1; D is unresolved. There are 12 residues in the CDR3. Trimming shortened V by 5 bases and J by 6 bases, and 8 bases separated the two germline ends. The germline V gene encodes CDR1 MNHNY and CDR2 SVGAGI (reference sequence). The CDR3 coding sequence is TGTGCCAGCAGTACTGGGTCCAATGAGCAGTTCTTC. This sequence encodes CASSTGSNEQFF.

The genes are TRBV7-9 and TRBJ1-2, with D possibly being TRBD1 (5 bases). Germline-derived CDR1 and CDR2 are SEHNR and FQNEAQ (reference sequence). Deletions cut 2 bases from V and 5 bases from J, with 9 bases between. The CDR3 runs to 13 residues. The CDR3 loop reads CASSLFGGYGYTF. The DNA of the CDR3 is TGTGCCAGCAGCTTATTTGGGGGTTATGGCTACACCTTC.

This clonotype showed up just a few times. For the CDR3, the DNA is TGTGCCACCAGCAGAGTAGACAGGGCTACTGAAGCTTTCTTT. Translating gives CATSRVDRATEAFF. The chain joins TRBV15 to TRBJ1-1; TRBD1 matches at 7 bases. CDR3 length: 14 residues. The germline gives CDR1 LNHNV, CDR2 YYDKDF (reference sequence). V gave up 1 base and J gave up 5 bases; unmatched junction bases: 4.

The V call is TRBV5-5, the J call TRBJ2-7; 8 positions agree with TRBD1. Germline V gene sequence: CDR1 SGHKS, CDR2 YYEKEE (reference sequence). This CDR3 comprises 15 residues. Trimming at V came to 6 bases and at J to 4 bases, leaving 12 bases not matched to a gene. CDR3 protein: CASTSLDRVEYEQYF. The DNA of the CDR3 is TGTGCCAGCACCTCCCTGGACAGGGTGGAATACGAGCAGTACTTC.

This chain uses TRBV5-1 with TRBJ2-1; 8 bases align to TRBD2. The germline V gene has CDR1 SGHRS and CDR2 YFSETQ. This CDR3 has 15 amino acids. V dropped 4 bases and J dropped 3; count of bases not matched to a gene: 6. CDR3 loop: CASSRRTSFYNEQFF. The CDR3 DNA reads TGCGCCAGCAGCCGGAGGACTAGCTTCTACAATGAGCAGTTCTTC.

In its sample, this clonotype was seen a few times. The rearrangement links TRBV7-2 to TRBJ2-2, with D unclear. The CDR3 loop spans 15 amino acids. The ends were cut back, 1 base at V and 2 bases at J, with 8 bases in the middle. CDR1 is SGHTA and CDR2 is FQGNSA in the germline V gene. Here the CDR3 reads CASSLGEVNTGELFF. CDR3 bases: TGTGCCAGCAGCTTAGGTGAAGTTAACACCGGGGAGCTGTTTTTT.

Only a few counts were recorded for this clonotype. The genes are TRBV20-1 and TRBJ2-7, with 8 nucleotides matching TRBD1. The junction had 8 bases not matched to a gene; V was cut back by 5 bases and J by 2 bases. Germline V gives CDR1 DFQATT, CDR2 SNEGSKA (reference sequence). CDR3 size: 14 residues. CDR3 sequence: CSAPDRGPPYEQYF. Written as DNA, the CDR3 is TGCAGTGCTCCTGACAGGGGTCCCCCCTACGAGCAGTACTTC.

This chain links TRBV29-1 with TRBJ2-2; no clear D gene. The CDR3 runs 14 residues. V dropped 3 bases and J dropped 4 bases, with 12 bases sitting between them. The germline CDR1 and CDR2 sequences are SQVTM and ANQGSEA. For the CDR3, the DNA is TGCAGCGTTGACTCGGAGATCGGCACCGGGGAGCTGTTTTTT. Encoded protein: CSVDSEIGTGELFF.

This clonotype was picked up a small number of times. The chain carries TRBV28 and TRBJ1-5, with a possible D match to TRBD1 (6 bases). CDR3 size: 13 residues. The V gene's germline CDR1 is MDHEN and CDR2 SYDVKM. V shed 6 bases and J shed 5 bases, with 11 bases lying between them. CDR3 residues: CASRPDSYQPQHF. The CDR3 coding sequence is TGTGCCAGCAGACCGGACAGTTATCAGCCCCAGCATTTT. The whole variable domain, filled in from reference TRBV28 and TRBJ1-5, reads DVKVTQSSRYLVKRTGEKVFLECVQDMDHENMFWYRQDPGLGLRLIYFSYDVKMKEKGDIPEGYSVSREKKERFSLILESASTNQTSMYLCASRPDSYQPQHFGDGTRLSIL.

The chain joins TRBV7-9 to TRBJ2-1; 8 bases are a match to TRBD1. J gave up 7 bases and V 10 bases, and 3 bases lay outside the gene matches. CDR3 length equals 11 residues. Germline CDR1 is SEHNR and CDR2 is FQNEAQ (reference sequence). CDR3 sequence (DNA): TGTGCCACCCGACAGGGGAATGAGCAGTTCTTC. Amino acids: CATRQGNEQFF.

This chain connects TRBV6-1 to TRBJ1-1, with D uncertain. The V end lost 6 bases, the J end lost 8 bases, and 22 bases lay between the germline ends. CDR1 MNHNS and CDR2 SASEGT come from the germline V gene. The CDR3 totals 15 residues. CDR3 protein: CASRRAGEVGVEAFF. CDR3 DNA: TGTGCCAGCAGGCGCGCCGGGGAGGTCGGAGTGGAAGCTTTCTTT.

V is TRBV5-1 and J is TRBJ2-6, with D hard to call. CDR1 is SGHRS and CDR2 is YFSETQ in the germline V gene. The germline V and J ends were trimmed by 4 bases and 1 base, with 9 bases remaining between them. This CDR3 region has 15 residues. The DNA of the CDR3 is TGCGCCAGCAGCCTCGTCCAATCTGGGGCCAACGTCCTGACTTTC. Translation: CASSLVQSGANVLTF.

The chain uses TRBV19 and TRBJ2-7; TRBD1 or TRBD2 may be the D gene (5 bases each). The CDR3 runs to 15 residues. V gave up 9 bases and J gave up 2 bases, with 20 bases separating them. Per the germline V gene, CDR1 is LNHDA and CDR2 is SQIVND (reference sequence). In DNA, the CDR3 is TGTGCCAGAGCGGTTCCCGGGACCGGACCCTACGAGCAGTACTTC. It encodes CARAVPGTGPYEQYF.

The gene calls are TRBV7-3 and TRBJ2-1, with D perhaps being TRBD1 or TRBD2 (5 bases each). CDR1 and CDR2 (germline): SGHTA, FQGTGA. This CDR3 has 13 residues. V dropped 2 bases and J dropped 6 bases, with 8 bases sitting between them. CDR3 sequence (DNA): TGTGCCAGCAGCTTACACGGGACCAATGAGCAGTTCTTC. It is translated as CASSLHGTNEQFF.

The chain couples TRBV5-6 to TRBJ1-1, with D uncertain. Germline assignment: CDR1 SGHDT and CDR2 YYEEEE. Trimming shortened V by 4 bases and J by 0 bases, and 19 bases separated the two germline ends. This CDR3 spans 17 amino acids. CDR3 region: CASSHGPLRPMNTEAFF. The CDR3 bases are TGTGCCAGCAGCCACGGGCCTCTGCGGCCTATGAACACTGAAGCTTTCTTT. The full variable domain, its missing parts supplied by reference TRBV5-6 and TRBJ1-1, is DAGVTQSPTHLIKTRGQQVTLRCSPKSGHDTVSWYQQALGQGPQFIFQYYEEEERQRGNFPDRFSGHQFPNYSSELNVNALLLGDSALYLCASSHGPLRPMNTEAFFGQGTRLTVV.

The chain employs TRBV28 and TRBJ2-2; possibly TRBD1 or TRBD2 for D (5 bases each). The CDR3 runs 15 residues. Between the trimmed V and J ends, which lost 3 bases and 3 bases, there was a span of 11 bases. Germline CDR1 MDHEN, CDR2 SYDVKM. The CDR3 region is CASSLLQGHTGELFF. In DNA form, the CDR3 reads TGTGCCAGCAGTTTGCTCCAGGGACACACCGGGGAGCTGTTTTTT.

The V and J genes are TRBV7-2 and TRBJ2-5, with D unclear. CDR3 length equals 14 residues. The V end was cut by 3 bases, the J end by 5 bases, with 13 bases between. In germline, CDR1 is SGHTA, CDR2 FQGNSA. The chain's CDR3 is CASSFRLLWETQYF. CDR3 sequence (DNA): TGTGCCAGCAGCTTTCGGCTGCTGTGGGAGACCCAGTACTTC. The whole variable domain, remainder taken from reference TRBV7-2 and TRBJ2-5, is GAGVSQSPSNKVTEKGKDVELRCDPISGHTALYWYRQSLGQGLEFLIYFQGNSAPDKSGLPSDRFSAERTGGSVSTLTIQRTQQEDSAVYLCASSFRLLWETQYFGPGTRLLVL.

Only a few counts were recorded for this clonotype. CDR3 protein: CASSLLSIDEQFF. The CDR3 coding sequence is TGTGCCAGCAGCCTACTAAGCATCGATGAGCAGTTCTTC. The chain links TRBV7-3 to TRBJ2-1; no clear D gene. The CDR3 consists of 13 residues. Trimming pared 5 bases from V and 8 bases from J, leaving 13 bases between. Germline assignment: CDR1 SGHTA and CDR2 FQGTGA.

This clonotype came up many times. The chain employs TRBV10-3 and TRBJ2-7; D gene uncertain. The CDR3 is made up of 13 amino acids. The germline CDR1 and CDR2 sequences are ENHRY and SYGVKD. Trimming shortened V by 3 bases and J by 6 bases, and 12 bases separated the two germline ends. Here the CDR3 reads CAISDLHFSEQYF. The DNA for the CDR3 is TGTGCCATCAGTGACCTCCATTTCAGCGAGCAGTACTTC.

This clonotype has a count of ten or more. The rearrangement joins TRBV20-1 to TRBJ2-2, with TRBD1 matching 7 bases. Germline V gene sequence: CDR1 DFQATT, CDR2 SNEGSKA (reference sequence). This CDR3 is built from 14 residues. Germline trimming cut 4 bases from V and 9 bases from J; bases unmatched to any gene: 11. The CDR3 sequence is CSATRDSSGRELFF. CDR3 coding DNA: TGCAGTGCTACCCGGGACAGTTCTGGCCGGGAGCTGTTTTTT.